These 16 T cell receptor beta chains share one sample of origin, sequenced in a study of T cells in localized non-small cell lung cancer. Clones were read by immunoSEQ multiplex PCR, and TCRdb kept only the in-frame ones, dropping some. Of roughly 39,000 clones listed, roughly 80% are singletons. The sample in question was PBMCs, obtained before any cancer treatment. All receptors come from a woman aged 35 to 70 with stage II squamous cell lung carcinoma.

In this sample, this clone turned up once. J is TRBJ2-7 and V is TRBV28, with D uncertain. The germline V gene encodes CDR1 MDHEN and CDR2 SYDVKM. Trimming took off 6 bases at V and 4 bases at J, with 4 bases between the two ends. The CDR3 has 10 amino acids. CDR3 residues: CASRQYEQYF. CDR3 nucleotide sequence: TGTGCCAGCAGACAGTACGAGCAGTACTTC. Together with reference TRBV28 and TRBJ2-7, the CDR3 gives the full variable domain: DVKVTQSSRYLVKRTGEKVFLECVQDMDHENMFWYRQDPGLGLRLIYFSYDVKMKEKGDIPEGYSVSREKKERFSLILESASTNQTSMYLCASRQYEQYFGPGTRLTVT.

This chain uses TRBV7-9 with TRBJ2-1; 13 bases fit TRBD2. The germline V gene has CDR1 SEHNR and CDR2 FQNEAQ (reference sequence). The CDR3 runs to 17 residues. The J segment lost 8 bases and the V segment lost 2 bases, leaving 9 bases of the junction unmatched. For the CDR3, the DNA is TGTGCCAGCAGCTTACCTACTAGCGGGAGGGCCTGGGATGAGCAGTTCTTC. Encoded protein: CASSLPTSGRAWDEQFF.

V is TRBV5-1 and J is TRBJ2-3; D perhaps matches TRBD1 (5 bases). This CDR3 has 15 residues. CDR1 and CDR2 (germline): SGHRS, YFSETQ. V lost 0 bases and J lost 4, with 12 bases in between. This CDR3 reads CASSLEGRVADTQYF. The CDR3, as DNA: TGCGCCAGCAGCTTGGAAGGCAGGGTTGCAGATACGCAGTATTTT.

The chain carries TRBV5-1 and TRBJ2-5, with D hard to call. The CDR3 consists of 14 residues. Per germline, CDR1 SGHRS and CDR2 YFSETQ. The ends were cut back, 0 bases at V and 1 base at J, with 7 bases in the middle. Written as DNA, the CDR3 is TGCGCCAGCAGCTTGGGGTTCAGCCAAGAGACCCAGTACTTC. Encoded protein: CASSLGFSQETQYF.

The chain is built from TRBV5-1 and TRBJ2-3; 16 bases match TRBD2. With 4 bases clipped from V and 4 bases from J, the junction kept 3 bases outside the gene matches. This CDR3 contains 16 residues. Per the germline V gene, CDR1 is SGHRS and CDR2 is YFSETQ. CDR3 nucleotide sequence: TGCGCCAGCAGCACTGGGACTAGCGGGGGGGCAGATACGCAGTATTTT. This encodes CASSTGTSGGADTQYF.

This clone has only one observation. The CDR3 nucleotides are TGTGCCACCAGCAGAGGTGGGCAGTTAACAGATACGCAGTATTTT. Translation: CATSRGGQLTDTQYF. The chain combines TRBV15 with TRBJ2-3, with D uncertain. V shed 1 base and J shed 3 bases, with 11 bases lying between them. The CDR3 loop spans 15 amino acids. Germline CDR1 reads LNHNV; CDR2 reads YYDKDF (reference sequence).

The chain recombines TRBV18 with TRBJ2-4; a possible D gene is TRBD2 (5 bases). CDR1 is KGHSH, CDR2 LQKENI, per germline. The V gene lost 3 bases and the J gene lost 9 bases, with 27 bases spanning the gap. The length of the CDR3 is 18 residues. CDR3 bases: TGTGCCAGCTCACCGGCGGCCAAATTGGCAGCGGCCCAAAGCATTCAGTACTTC. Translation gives CASSPAAKLAAAQSIQYF.

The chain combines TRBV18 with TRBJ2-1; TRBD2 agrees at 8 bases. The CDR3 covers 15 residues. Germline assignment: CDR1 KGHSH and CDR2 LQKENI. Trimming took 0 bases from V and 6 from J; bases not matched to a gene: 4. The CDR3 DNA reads TGTGCCAGCTCACCACCCAGCGGGAGAAGCAATGAGCAGTTCTTC. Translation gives CASSPPSGRSNEQFF.

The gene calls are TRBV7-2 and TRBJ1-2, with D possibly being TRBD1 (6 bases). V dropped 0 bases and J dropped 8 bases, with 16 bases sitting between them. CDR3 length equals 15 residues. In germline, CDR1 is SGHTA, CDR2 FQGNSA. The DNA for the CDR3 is TGTGCCAGCAGCTTAGCGCGTAGACAGGCTAGGGGCTACACCTTC. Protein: CASSLARRQARGYTF.

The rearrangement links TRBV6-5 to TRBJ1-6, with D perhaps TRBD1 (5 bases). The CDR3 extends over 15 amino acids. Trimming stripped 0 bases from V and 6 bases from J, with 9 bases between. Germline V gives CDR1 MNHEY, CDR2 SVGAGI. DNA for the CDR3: TGTGCCAGCAGTTACTCGGCAGGGATTAATTCACCCCTCCACTTT. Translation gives CASSYSAGINSPLHF.

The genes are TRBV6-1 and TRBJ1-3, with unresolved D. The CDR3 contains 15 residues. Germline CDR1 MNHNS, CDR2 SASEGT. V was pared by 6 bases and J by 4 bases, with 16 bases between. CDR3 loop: CASRPVSNSGNTIYF. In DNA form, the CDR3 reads TGTGCCAGCAGGCCCGTTTCCAACTCCGGAAACACCATATATTTT.

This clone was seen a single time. The CDR3 DNA sequence: TGTGCCAGCAGTCGAGGGGACGGAACACTCTATGGCTACACCTTC. It specifies CASSRGDGTLYGYTF. The rearrangement uses TRBV28 and TRBJ1-2; TRBD1 is a possible D gene (5 bases). CDR3 length: 15 amino acids. Germline CDR1 is MDHEN and CDR2 is SYDVKM. With 5 bases removed from V and 4 bases from J, the gap between germline ends came to 17 bases.

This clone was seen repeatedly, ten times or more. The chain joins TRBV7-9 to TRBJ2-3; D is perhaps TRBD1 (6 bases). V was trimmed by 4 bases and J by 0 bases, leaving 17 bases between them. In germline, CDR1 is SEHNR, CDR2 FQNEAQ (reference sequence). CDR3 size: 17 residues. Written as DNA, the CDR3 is TGTGCCAGCAGCTCACCGCGTGGACAGTCTAGCACAGATACGCAGTATTTT. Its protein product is CASSSPRGQSSTDTQYF.

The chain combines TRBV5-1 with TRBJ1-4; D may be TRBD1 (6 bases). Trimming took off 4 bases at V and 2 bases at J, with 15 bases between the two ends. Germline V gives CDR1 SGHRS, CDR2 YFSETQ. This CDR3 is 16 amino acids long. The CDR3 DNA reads TGCGCCAGCAGCCCCGGGAGGGGGTTGACTAATGAAAAACTGTTTTTT. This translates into CASSPGRGLTNEKLFF.

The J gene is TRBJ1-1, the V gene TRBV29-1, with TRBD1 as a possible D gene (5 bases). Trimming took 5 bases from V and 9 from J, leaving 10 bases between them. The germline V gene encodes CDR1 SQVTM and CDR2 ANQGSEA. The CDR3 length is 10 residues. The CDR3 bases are TGCAGCGTTCGGGACGAGCAAGCTTTCTTT. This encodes CSVRDEQAFF.

DNA for the CDR3: TGTGCCAGCTCACCCCGGGGGGGGTCCACTGAAGCTTTCTTT. Its translation: CASSPRGGSTEAFF. The J gene is TRBJ1-1, the V gene TRBV18, with D possibly matching TRBD1 (5 bases). The CDR3 spans 14 residues. CDR1 is KGHSH, CDR2 LQKENI, per germline. Trimming removed 3 bases from V and 4 bases from J, with 12 bases in between.